These 25 T cell receptor beta chains were sequenced from one sample in a study of OX40 agonist ivuxolimab in advanced cancers. Measured with immunoSEQ multiplex PCR; TCRdb has only the in-frame clones, and not every one. The sample yields roughly 50,000 clones, around 87% seen once. This specimen was CD4+ or CD8+ T cells sorted from blood, taken in a trial of the OX40 agonist ivuxolimab. The receptor source for this set is an adult with an advanced solid tumor such as melanoma, head and neck, liver or kidney cancer.

This chain joins TRBV5-8 and TRBJ2-5, with D perhaps TRBD1 (5 bases). CDR3 length: 13 residues. Germline loops: CDR1 SGHTS, CDR2 YDEGEE. Deletions cut 4 bases from V and 4 bases from J, with 11 bases between. The CDR3 protein is CASSTGQGETQYF. The CDR3 bases are TGTGCCAGCAGCACTGGTCAGGGAGAGACCCAGTACTTC.

The chain has TRBV10-1 and TRBJ2-7; D unresolved. V gave up 6 bases and J gave up 2 bases, with 8 bases separating them. Germline V gene data show CDR1 as WNHNN and CDR2 as SYGVQD (reference sequence). The CDR3 is made up of 12 amino acids. The CDR3 here is CASSATPYEQYF. DNA of the CDR3: TGCGCCAGCAGCGCTACACCCTACGAGCAGTACTTC.

The rearrangement joins TRBV7-9 to TRBJ2-5; D unclear. Trimming took 1 base from V and 1 from J, leaving 10 bases between them. Germline assignment: CDR1 SEHNR and CDR2 FQNEAQ (reference sequence). The CDR3 extends over 15 amino acids. This chain's CDR3 is CASSLGVATQETQYF. The CDR3 region has the DNA TGTGCCAGCAGCTTAGGCGTGGCGACCCAAGAGACCCAGTACTTC.

The genes are TRBV5-1 and TRBJ1-1; tentative D call: TRBD1 (6 bases). The germline CDR1 and CDR2 sequences are SGHRS and YFSETQ. The V and J ends lost 3 bases and 2 bases respectively, with 17 bases between them. The CDR3 has 16 amino acids. CDR3 sequence (DNA): TGCGCCAGCAGCTCGGGGGACATACAACTAAACACTGAAGCTTTCTTT. This codes for CASSSGDIQLNTEAFF.

The sample holds one count of this clone. The V gene is TRBV6-1, the J gene TRBJ2-7, with TRBD1 matching 10 bases. This CDR3 contains 16 residues. Per the germline V gene, CDR1 is MNHNS and CDR2 is SASEGT. Unmatched junction bases numbered 8, after V lost 4 bases and J lost 2 bases. The CDR3 loop reads CASSAIDRGPPYEQYF. In DNA form, the CDR3 reads TGTGCCAGCAGTGCTATAGACAGGGGGCCTCCCTACGAGCAGTACTTC.

The J gene is TRBJ1-1, the V gene TRBV28; D unresolved. The CDR3 is 13 amino acids. Deletions cut 10 bases from V and 1 base from J, with 13 bases between. Looked up from germline, CDR1 is MDHEN and CDR2 is SYDVKM. CDR3 sequence reads: CATRRTGNTEAFF. CDR3 coding DNA: TGTGCCACCCGTCGGACCGGGAACACTGAAGCTTTCTTT. Using reference TRBV28 and TRBJ1-1 for the parts outside the CDR3, the full variable domain is DVKVTQSSRYLVKRTGEKVFLECVQDMDHENMFWYRQDPGLGLRLIYFSYDVKMKEKGDIPEGYSVSREKKERFSLILESASTNQTSMYLCATRRTGNTEAFFGQGTRLTVV.

The CDR3 protein is CASSLDQVRNEQFF. CDR3 sequence (DNA): TGTGCCAGCAGCTTAGACCAGGTTAGGAATGAGCAGTTCTTC. The gene calls are TRBV7-9 and TRBJ2-1; D gene uncertain. This CDR3 has 14 amino acids. Trimming removed 1 base from V and 7 bases from J, with 11 bases in between. The germline CDR1 and CDR2 sequences are SEHNR and FQNEAQ (reference sequence).

This rearrangement joins TRBV9 to TRBJ2-1; 10 bases are a match to TRBD1. CDR3 size: 15 residues. Germline values: CDR1 SGDLS, CDR2 YYNGEE. V shed 4 bases, J shed 5 bases, and the junction held 6 bases outside the gene matches. The CDR3, as DNA: TGTGCCAGCAGCCCGGGACAGGGGTCTGACAATGAGCAGTTCTTC. Its translation is CASSPGQGSDNEQFF.

The chain joins TRBV6-6 to TRBJ2-1; maybe TRBD2 (5 bases). Germline V lookup: CDR1 MNHNY, CDR2 SVGAGI (reference sequence). V was shortened by 6 bases and J by 4 bases, with 16 bases between the two germline ends. The CDR3 is 15 amino acids. This CDR3 is CASSLQERKYNEQFF. CDR3 nucleotides: TGTGCCAGCAGCCTCCAGGAGCGGAAGTACAATGAGCAGTTCTTC.

The chain has TRBV28 and TRBJ1-1; D uncertain. This CDR3 has 14 amino acids. In germline, CDR1 is MDHEN, CDR2 SYDVKM. CDR3: CANAPPAGNTEAFF. CDR3 bases: TGTGCGAATGCGCCCCCAGCAGGGAACACTGAAGCTTTCTTT.

The V call is TRBV5-1, the J call TRBJ2-4; 10 nucleotides align to TRBD2. The J segment lost 9 bases and the V segment lost 3 bases, leaving 9 bases of the junction unmatched. Germline V gives CDR1 SGHRS, CDR2 YFSETQ. This CDR3 spans 15 amino acids. CDR3 in amino acids: CASSYRLAGEGIQYF. The CDR3 DNA reads TGCGCCAGCAGCTACCGCCTAGCGGGAGAGGGCATTCAGTACTTC.

The chain employs TRBV4-3 and TRBJ2-1; 9 bases agree with TRBD2. V shed 4 bases, J shed 5 bases, and the junction held 15 bases outside the gene matches. The length of the CDR3 is 18 residues. Germline V CDR1 and CDR2: LGHNA, YSLEER. CDR3 protein: CASSLLVTALAGHNEQFF. The CDR3 bases are TGCGCCAGCAGCCTCTTAGTAACGGCGCTAGCGGGACACAATGAGCAGTTCTTC.

This clone appeared a single time. The chain couples TRBV27 to TRBJ2-5, with a possible D match to TRBD2 (6 bases). Trimming took off 3 bases at V and 5 bases at J, with 13 bases between the two ends. There are 14 residues in the CDR3. CDR1 is MNHEY and CDR2 is SMNVEV in the germline V gene (reference sequence). The DNA of the CDR3 is TGTGCCAGCAGTTTTAGGGGAGGTCGGGAGACCCAGTACTTC. This translates into CASSFRGGRETQYF.

The chain couples TRBV7-2 to TRBJ1-2; D is unresolved. Looked up from germline, CDR1 is SGHTA and CDR2 is FQGNSA. V dropped 4 bases and J dropped 0 bases, with 9 bases sitting between them. The CDR3 loop spans 14 amino acids. The CDR3 sequence: CASSYGIANYGYTF. CDR3 DNA: TGTGCCAGCAGCTACGGGATCGCTAACTATGGCTACACCTTC. Full variable domain (rest looked up from reference TRBV7-2 and TRBJ1-2): GAGVSQSPSNKVTEKGKDVELRCDPISGHTALYWYRQSLGQGLEFLIYFQGNSAPDKSGLPSDRFSAERTGGSVSTLTIQRTQQEDSAVYLCASSYGIANYGYTFGSGTRLTVV.

This clone was found a few times. The chain couples TRBV11-2 to TRBJ1-1; D not resolved. V was cut by 2 bases and J by 1 base, with 5 bases left in between. This CDR3 spans 13 amino acids. The V gene's germline CDR1 is SGHAT and CDR2 FQNNGV. The CDR3 is CASSLRENTEAFF. CDR3 nucleotides: TGTGCCAGCAGCTTAAGGGAGAACACTGAAGCTTTCTTT.

This clone was observed a handful of times. This chain connects TRBV4-1 to TRBJ2-1, with D possibly being TRBD2 (5 bases). V was shortened by 2 bases and J by 5 bases, with 10 bases between the two germline ends. Germline V gene data show CDR1 as MGHRA and CDR2 as YSYEKL. This CDR3 comprises 14 residues. CDR3 amino acids: CASSQLTSNNEQFF. CDR3 in DNA: TGCGCCAGCAGCCAACTCACTAGTAACAATGAGCAGTTCTTC.

This clone came up a few times. The V gene is TRBV6-6, the J gene TRBJ2-7; D is perhaps TRBD1 (5 bases). Germline V gene data show CDR1 as MNHNY and CDR2 as SVGAGI (reference sequence). The CDR3 has 12 amino acids. V was trimmed by 4 bases and J by 3 bases, leaving 7 bases between them. The CDR3 sequence is CASSLTGYEQYF. The CDR3 DNA is TGTGCCAGCAGTTTAACAGGCTACGAGCAGTACTTC.

This clone was detected once. This chain connects TRBV7-2 to TRBJ2-5, with 7 bases aligning to TRBD2. CDR3 size: 14 residues. V shed 5 bases, J shed 2 bases, and the junction held 5 bases outside the gene matches. The germline gives CDR1 SGHTA, CDR2 FQGNSA. CDR3 coding DNA: TGTGCCAGCAGCCCCGGCGGGGGACAAGAGACCCAGTACTTC. Its translation: CASSPGGGQETQYF. The full variable domain, rest sourced from reference TRBV7-2 and TRBJ2-5, is GAGVSQSPSNKVTEKGKDVELRCDPISGHTALYWYRQSLGQGLEFLIYFQGNSAPDKSGLPSDRFSAERTGGSVSTLTIQRTQQEDSAVYLCASSPGGGQETQYFGPGTRLLVL.

The gene calls are TRBV28 and TRBJ1-3; no firm D call. CDR3 length: 16 amino acids. The V gene lost 2 bases and the J gene lost 2 bases, with 13 bases spanning the gap. Germline V gives CDR1 MDHEN, CDR2 SYDVKM. DNA of the CDR3: TGTGCCAGCAGTTTACCTGAGAGGACTACTGGAAACACCATATATTTT. Its translation is CASSLPERTTGNTIYF.

This clone has just one count. This rearrangement joins TRBV6-6 to TRBJ1-1, with TRBD1 matching 8 bases. The V gene end was trimmed by 6 bases and the J gene end by 5 bases; junction bases not matched to a gene: 8. Germline lookup yields CDR1 MNHNY and CDR2 SVGAGI (reference sequence). The CDR3 extends over 14 amino acids. Here the CDR3 DNA reads TGTGCCAGCAGCGTTCAGGGGGCGGAAACTGAAGCTTTCTTT. This gives the protein CASSVQGAETEAFF.

The CDR3 DNA sequence: TGTGCTAGTGAGACTAGCGGGGCCTCCCAAGAGACCCAGTACTTC. It encodes CASETSGASQETQYF. This sequence joins TRBV12-5 and TRBJ2-5; 11 nucleotides align to TRBD2. In germline, CDR1 is LGHNT, CDR2 FRNRAP. With V trimmed by 7 bases and J by 1 base, 5 bases remained unmatched. The length of the CDR3 is 15 residues.

V gene TRBV7-9 combines with J gene TRBJ2-7; D gene unclear. CDR3 size: 11 residues. Looked up from germline, CDR1 is SEHNR and CDR2 is FQNEAQ (reference sequence). Trimming cost V 3 bases and J 3 bases, with 3 bases left between them. CDR3: CASSFYYEQYF. Written as DNA, the CDR3 is TGTGCCAGCAGCTTCTACTACGAGCAGTACTTC.

This clone has only one observation. The V call is TRBV7-9, the J call TRBJ2-1, with 10 bases matching TRBD2. In germline, CDR1 is SEHNR, CDR2 FQNEAQ (reference sequence). The V gene end was trimmed by 7 bases and the J gene end by 0 bases; junction bases not matched to a gene: 12. CDR3 length: 18 residues. The CDR3 reads CASTMGVAGGSSYNEQFF. For the CDR3, the DNA is TGTGCCAGCACCATGGGGGTAGCGGGAGGAAGCTCCTACAATGAGCAGTTCTTC.

The chain carries TRBV18 and TRBJ1-5, with D maybe TRBD1 (5 bases). V gave up 1 base and J gave up 5 bases, with 9 bases separating them. CDR3 size: 14 residues. Germline V gene sequence: CDR1 KGHSH, CDR2 LQKENI. The CDR3 here is CASSPLEGYQPQHF. The CDR3 DNA is TGTGCCAGCTCACCACTTGAGGGGTATCAGCCCCAGCATTTT.

The chain recombines TRBV4-2 with TRBJ2-2; 8 nucleotides line up with TRBD1. This CDR3 contains 22 residues. From germline, CDR1 is LGHNA and CDR2 YNFKEQ. Trimming cost V 0 bases and J 1 base; bases outside gene matches: 19. The CDR3: CASSQDPPFRLGTGQNTGELFF. The CDR3 region has the DNA TGTGCCAGCAGCCAAGATCCCCCCTTCCGGCTTGGGACAGGCCAGAACACCGGGGAGCTGTTTTTT.